The 8 T cell receptor beta chains in this list originate from one sample, sequenced in a study of cytomegalovirus exposure and HLA in healthy donors. A multiplex PCR was run with 60 Vbeta primers and 13 Jbeta primers. Libraries were prepared by immunoSEQ multiplex PCR; TCRdb keeps only in-frame clonotypes and omits some of them. The sample yields a few hundred thousand clones, approximately 91% seen once. Sequenced: PBMCs. The receptor source for this set is a girl aged 2 to 9 in good health and CMV-seronegative.

The rearrangement links TRBV5-4 to TRBJ2-7, with 12 bases matching TRBD2. The trim removed 0 bases at V and 3 bases at J, leaving 10 bases unmatched. The CDR3 runs to 18 residues. Germline V CDR1 and CDR2: SGHNT, YYREEE (reference sequence). Here the CDR3 reads CASSLGPKLAGGLYEQYF. DNA for the CDR3: TGTGCCAGCAGCTTGGGCCCAAAACTAGCGGGGGGCCTCTACGAGCAGTACTTC.

The chain combines TRBV11-2 with TRBJ2-5; TRBD2 matches at 10 bases. The ends lost 5 bases at V and 3 bases at J; junction bases unmatched: 18. CDR1 and CDR2 (germline): SGHAT, FQNNGV. The CDR3 contains 19 residues. CDR3 sequence (DNA): TGTGCCAGCAGCGCCCGCTTTTCCTTTAAGCGGGGGGGTGAAGAGACCCAGTACTTC. It specifies CASSARFSFKRGGEETQYF.

The CDR3, as DNA: TGCGCCAGCGGTCCAGGAAATGAGCAGTTCTTC. Protein product: CASGPGNEQFF. V usage is TRBV5-1 and J usage is TRBJ2-1; D gene ambiguous. The CDR3 is 11 residues long. Looked up from germline, CDR1 is SGHRS and CDR2 is YFSETQ. V was cut by 7 bases and J by 7 bases, with 9 bases left in between.

The CDR3 DNA reads TGTGCCAGCAGCGCCACACAGAAGACTAGCGGGAACTACAATGAGCAGTTCTTC. This gives the protein CASSATQKTSGNYNEQFF. The rearrangement joins TRBV9 to TRBJ2-1, with 11 bases identical to TRBD2. Trimming at V came to 3 bases and at J to 3 bases, leaving 11 bases not matched to a gene. Looked up from germline, CDR1 is SGDLS and CDR2 is YYNGEE. The CDR3 extends over 18 amino acids.

The CDR3 reads CASKREYNEQFF. The CDR3 DNA follows: TGCGCCAGTAAACGGGAATACAATGAGCAGTTCTTC. The chain carries TRBV5-1 and TRBJ2-1; TRBD2 might be the D (5 bases). Germline-derived CDR1 and CDR2 are SGHRS and YFSETQ. This CDR3 is built from 12 residues. V dropped 8 bases and J dropped 4 bases, with 10 bases sitting between them.

J is TRBJ1-1 and V is TRBV7-9, with D perhaps TRBD1 (5 bases). The V gene's germline CDR1 is SEHNR and CDR2 FQNEAQ (reference sequence). V was trimmed by 5 bases and J by 1 base, leaving 14 bases between them. This CDR3 has 15 residues. The CDR3: CASSQIVDRNTEAFF. The CDR3 nucleotides read TGTGCCAGCAGCCAGATTGTTGACAGGAACACTGAAGCTTTCTTT.

This clone has more than one count but fewer than ten. V and J are TRBV2 and TRBJ1-5; 7 bases are a match to TRBD1. Trimming at V came to 4 bases and at J to 3 bases, leaving 12 bases not matched to a gene. The CDR3 runs to 17 residues. Per the germline V gene, CDR1 is SNHLY and CDR2 is FYNNEI. This CDR3 reads CASSAGTDAPYNQPQHF. The CDR3 region has the DNA TGTGCCAGCAGTGCCGGGACAGACGCCCCTTACAATCAGCCCCAGCATTTT.

This chain links TRBV13 with TRBJ2-3; the match to TRBD2 covers 7 bases. Germline CDR1 reads PRHDT; CDR2 reads FYEKMQ (reference sequence). The CDR3 has 15 amino acids. Losses at the gene ends were 1 base for V and 0 bases for J; bases not matched to a gene: 1. The CDR3 DNA sequence: TGTGCCAGCAGCTTAGAAGCGGGGAGCACAGATACGCAGTATTTT. Translated, it gives CASSLEAGSTDTQYF.